The rows below give T cell receptor beta chains drawn from one sample of a study of T cell responses to AZD1222 COVID-19 vaccine. Generated by immunoSEQ multiplex PCR, the TCRdb table keeps only in-frame clones and is missing some. This sample carries about 120,000 clones, 75% to 95% of them seen once, and the ten largest clones take around 3.8%. Here the sequenced sample was peripheral blood, taken 28 days after the second dose of the MenACWY control vaccine. The source of these receptors is an adult who received the MenACWY meningococcal vaccine as a control. Each CDR3 is given without its conserved first and last residue. The size entry is marked missing in some rows and otherwise reads once, few, many or a size class.

j_gene	abundance	v_gene	CDR3aa
TRBJ1-1	-	TRBV19	ASSIHRSADTEAF
TRBJ2-2	-	TRBV30	AWTLLASHTGELF
TRBJ2-3	-	TRBV9	ASSVGKGGGITDTQY
TRBJ2-1	-	TRBV9	ASSVGTSGGQF
TRBJ1-5	-	TRBV7-2	ASSQFNQPQH
TRBJ1-5	-	TRBV19	ASRDKNQPQH
TRBJ1-5	-	TRBV11-2	ASSIGGPNQPQH
TRBJ2-4	-	TRBV7-2	ASSLRLAGGSDIQY
TRBJ2-6	-	TRBV6-5	ASSLLSGANVLT
TRBJ1-4	-	TRBV2	ASIGGRGEKLF
TRBJ2-2	once	TRBV7-3	ASSVDRGVTGELF
TRBJ2-1	-	TRBV9	ASSAFGEGNEQF
TRBJ2-7	-	TRBV9	ASSVDAGTYEQY
TRBJ2-2	-	TRBV19	ASSIFEAGELF
TRBJ2-1	once	TRBV19	ASSIERGVNEQF
TRBJ1-4	-	TRBV7-9	ASSLGGTNEKLF
TRBJ2-5	once	TRBV11-2	ASSFPPGPPVETQY
TRBJ2-7	few	TRBV28	ASIPGYSLGYEQY
TRBJ2-1	-	TRBV5-4	ASSRTTSGVEQF
TRBJ1-2	few	TRBV6-6	ASSYSGDRESYGYT
TRBJ2-2	-	TRBV29-1	SVTDSPGELF
TRBJ2-6	few	TRBV6-2/TRBV6-3	ASSAGAGANVLT
TRBJ1-4	-	TRBV5-1	ASSLWAGAGEKLF